This T cell receptor (beta chain) is from a study of shared clonotypes between healthy human individuals. Study-level background: Researchers assigned three CD4 naive, three CD4 memory, two CD8 naive and one CD8 memory plate to each donor.

Each subset's genomic DNA was shared equally among a number of immunoSEQ plates. Assay used: immunoSEQ multiplex PCR; TCRdb lists only in-frame clones, some missing. Of under 1 million clones listed, 96% are singletons. This clone was seen only once. Naive CD8 cells were CD45RO-negative, positively selected for CCR7, excluding terminally differentiated effector memory CD45RA+ cells. Specimen: naive CD8+ T cells sorted from blood. This sequence was found in a man under 40 in good health.

The CDR3 loop reads CASSLRSDTQYF. The CDR3 region has the DNA TGTGCCAGCAGCTTAAGGTCAGATACGCAGTATTTT. V usage is TRBV7-8 and J usage is TRBJ2-3; no clear D gene. CDR1 is SGHVS and CDR2 is FQNEAQ in the germline V gene. CDR3 length: 12 amino acids. V lost 2 bases, J lost 4 bases, and 4 bases lay in between.